The source of this TCR beta chain is a study of regulatory T cells in long-lasting Graves disease. General study points: The study found lower TCR diversity in persistent Graves' patients than in newly diagnosed ones.

CDR3-region Arm-PCR and iRepertoire HTBI primers produced the TCR beta libraries. TCRdb used MiXCR to reprocess the multiplex PCR reads, holding one entry per CDR3 protein. Seen here are around 330,000 distinct CDR3 sequences, roughly 18% observed once, and the top ten hold roughly 35%. This clonotype appeared once. Its cognate antigen is unknown. Documented time point: newly diagnosed GD, antithyroid drugs for less than 3 months. TCR sequences were obtained from RNA taken from PBMCs. This sample comprised peripheral blood mononuclear cells (PBMCs), obtained at new diagnosis, from a patient treated with antithyroid drugs. This receptor was identified in a female donor with Graves disease.

For the CDR3, the DNA is TGTGCCAGCAAAACCGCCCGGGCGGGCTTCTCCTACAATGAGCAGTTCTTC. This gives the protein CASKTARAGFSYNEQFF. V usage is TRBV6-2 or TRBV6-3 and J usage is TRBJ2-1; D possibly corresponds to TRBD2 (5 bases). V was cut by 7 bases and J by 0 bases, with 19 bases left in between. This CDR3 comprises 17 residues. Germline CDR1 and CDR2: MNHEY and SVGEGT.